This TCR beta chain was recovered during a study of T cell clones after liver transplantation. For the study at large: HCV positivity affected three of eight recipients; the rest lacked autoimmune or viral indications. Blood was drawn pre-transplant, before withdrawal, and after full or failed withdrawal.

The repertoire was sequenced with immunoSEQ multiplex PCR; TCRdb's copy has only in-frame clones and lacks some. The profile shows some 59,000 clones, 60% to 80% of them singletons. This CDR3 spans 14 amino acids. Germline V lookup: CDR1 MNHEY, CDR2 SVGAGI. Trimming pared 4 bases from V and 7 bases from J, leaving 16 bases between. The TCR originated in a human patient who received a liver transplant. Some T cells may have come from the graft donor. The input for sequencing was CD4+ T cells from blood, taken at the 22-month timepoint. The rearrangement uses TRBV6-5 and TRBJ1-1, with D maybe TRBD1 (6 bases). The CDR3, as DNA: TGTGCCAGCAGTTCCCCGTGGCGAGGGGGTGAAGCTTTCTTT. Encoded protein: CASSSPWRGGEAFF.